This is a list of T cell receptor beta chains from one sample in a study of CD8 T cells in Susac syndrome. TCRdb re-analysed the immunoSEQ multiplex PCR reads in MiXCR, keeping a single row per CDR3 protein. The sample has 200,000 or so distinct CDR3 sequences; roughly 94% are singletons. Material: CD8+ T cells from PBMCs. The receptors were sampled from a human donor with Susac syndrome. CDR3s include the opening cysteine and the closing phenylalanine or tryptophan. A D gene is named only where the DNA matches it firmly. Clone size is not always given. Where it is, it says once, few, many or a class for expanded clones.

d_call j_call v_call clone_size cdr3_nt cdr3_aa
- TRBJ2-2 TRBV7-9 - TGTGCCAGCAGCTCACACAGGGAGAACACCGGGGAGCTGTTTTTT CASSSHRENTGELFF
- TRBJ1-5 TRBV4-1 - TGCGCCAGCAGCCAAGATGGGAGTCAGAGTCGGCCCCAGCATTTT CASSQDGSQSRPQHF
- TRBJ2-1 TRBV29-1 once TGCAGCGTTGAAGTCCTGACTGATGAGCAGTTCTTC CSVEVLTDEQFF
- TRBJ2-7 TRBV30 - TGTGCCTGGAGTCCTGGGACAAACTACGAGCAGTACTTC CAWSPGTNYEQYF
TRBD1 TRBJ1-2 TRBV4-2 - TGTGCCAGCAGCCAAGATGGACAGGGCGATGGCTACACCTTC CASSQDGQGDGYTF
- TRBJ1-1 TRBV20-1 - TGCAGTGCTAGAGATAGGGACGTTGCACCGGCGCCTGAAGCTTTCTTT CSARDRDVAPAPEAFF
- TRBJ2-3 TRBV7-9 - TGTGCCAGCAGCCCCCAAGTGTCTAGTCTCACAGATACGCAGTATTTT CASSPQVSSLTDTQYF
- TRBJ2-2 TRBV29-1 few TGCAGCGTTGAGAACACCGGGGAGCTGTTTTTT CSVENTGELFF
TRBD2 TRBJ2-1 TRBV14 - TGTGCCAGCAGCCAAGATAAGTCGCAGCGGGGGAATGAGCAGTTCTTC CASSQDKSQRGNEQFF
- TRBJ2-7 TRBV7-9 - TGTGCCAGCAGCGAAGGTGGCTACGAGCAGTACTTC CASSEGGYEQYF
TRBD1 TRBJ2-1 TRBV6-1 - TGTGCCAGCAGTGAGGGACAGGGGGCCTACAATGAGCAGTTCTTC CASSEGQGAYNEQFF
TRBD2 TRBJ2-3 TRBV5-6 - TGTGCCAGCAGCTTCAGTACCGGACTAGCAGTAACAGATACGCAGTATTTT CASSFSTGLAVTDTQYF
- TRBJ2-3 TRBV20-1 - TGCAGTGCTAGAGTGGCTAGAATCACAGATACGCAGTATTTT CSARVARITDTQYF
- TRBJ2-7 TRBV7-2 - TGTGCCAGCAGCTCGCCTGGCGCTAGCGAGCAGTACTTC CASSSPGASEQYF
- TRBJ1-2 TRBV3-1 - TGTGCCAGCAGACTAGGGATGGCCTACACCTTC CASRLGMAYTF
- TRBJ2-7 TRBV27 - TGTGCCAGCAGTTTATCGGGGCCTCTCTCCTACGAGCAGTACTTC CASSLSGPLSYEQYF
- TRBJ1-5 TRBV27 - TGTGCCAGCTCGGGGGCTGGCAATCAGCCCCAGCATTTT CASSGAGNQPQHF
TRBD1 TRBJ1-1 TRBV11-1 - TGTGCCAGCAGCTTAATCGGACAGGGAGAAACTGAAGCTTTCTTT CASSLIGQGETEAFF
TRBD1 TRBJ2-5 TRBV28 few TGTGCCAGCAGTTCTGGACAGGGTGAGACCCAGTACTTC CASSSGQGETQYF
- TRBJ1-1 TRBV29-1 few TGCAGCGTTGCGCGGGGAAATTTGAACACTGAAGCTTTCTTT CSVARGNLNTEAFF
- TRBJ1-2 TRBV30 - TGTGCCTGGAGTGTAGGGGTTGGTTATGGCTACACCTTC CAWSVGVGYGYTF
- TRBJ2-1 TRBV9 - TGTGCCAGCAGCGTATTACTAGCCCCTCTCGATGAGCAGTTCTTC CASSVLLAPLDEQFF
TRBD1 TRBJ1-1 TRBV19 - TGTGCCAGTAGTCAGACAGGGGTCGGTGCTTTCTTT CASSQTGVGAFF
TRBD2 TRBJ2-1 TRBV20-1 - TGCAGTGCTCCCCCGAGTGGCGGGGGAAACAATGAGCAGTTCTTC CSAPPSGGGNNEQFF
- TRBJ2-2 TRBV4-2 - TGTGCCAGCAGCTATCAGGGGGGAACCGGGGAGCTGTTTTTT CASSYQGGTGELFF
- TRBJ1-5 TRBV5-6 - TGTGCCAGCAGCCCAGGAGGGGGGCGCAATCAGCCCCAGCATTTT CASSPGGGRNQPQHF
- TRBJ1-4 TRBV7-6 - TGTGCCAGCAGCTTCTGGGGGGCGACTAATGAAAAACTGTTTTTT CASSFWGATNEKLFF
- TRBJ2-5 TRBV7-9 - TGTGCCAGCAGCTTATATTTGGAGACCCAGTACTTC CASSLYLETQYF
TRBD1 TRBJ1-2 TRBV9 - TGTGCCAGCAGCGTTAACCCGGGACAGGGGACATCTAACTATGGCTACACCTTC CASSVNPGQGTSNYGYTF
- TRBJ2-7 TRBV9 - TGTGCCAGCAGCGTAGCTACGGCAGGGGAGCAGTACTTC CASSVATAGEQYF
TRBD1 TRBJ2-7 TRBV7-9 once TGTGCCAGCAGCTCCGCACGGACAGGGGGCTACGAGCAGTACTTC CASSSARTGGYEQYF
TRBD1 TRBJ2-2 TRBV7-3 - TGTGCCAGCAGCCGGACAGGGGACACCGGGGAGCTGTTTTTT CASSRTGDTGELFF